A selection of T cell receptor beta chains follows, all from one sample in a study of type 1 regulatory T cells. These receptors lack a known antigen. TCRdb independently ran MiXCR on the reads; one entry per CDR3 protein. The sample records some 71,000 distinct CDR3 sequences, under 25% being singletons. Material for sequencing was cultured type 1 regulatory T (Tr1) cells, either the whole culture or a sorted fraction (not recorded which). The origin of the receptors is a human donor in good health. CDR3s include the opening cysteine and the closing phenylalanine or tryptophan. The D gene is left open where the match is weak. Clone size is not always given. Where it is, it says once, few, many or a class for expanded clones.

CDR3,DNA,V,D,J,size
CSAAGQEWGEAFF,TGCAGCGCTGCGGGACAGGAATGGGGTGAAGCTTTCTTT,TRBV29-1,TRBD1,TRBJ1-1,few
CASSYLTNTEAFF,TGTGCCAGCAGCTACCTCACGAACACTGAAGCTTTCTTT,TRBV5-5,-,TRBJ1-1,few
CSARPTGRSTDTQYF,TGCAGTGCTAGACCCACGGGAAGGAGCACAGATACGCAGTATTTT,TRBV20-1,-,TRBJ2-3,few
CASSLLGDSGYTF,TGTGCCAGCAGCTTACTCGGGGATAGTGGCTACACCTTC,TRBV7-9,-,TRBJ1-2,-
CSVREGNQPQHF,TGCAGCGTTCGGGAGGGCAATCAGCCCCAGCATTTT,TRBV29-1,-,TRBJ1-5,few
CSARGEGSYEQYF,TGCAGTGCTAGGGGGGAGGGATCCTACGAGCAGTACTTC,TRBV20-1,TRBD2,TRBJ2-7,-
CSARLNTEAFF,TGCAGTGCTAGACTGAACACTGAAGCTTTCTTT,TRBV20-1,-,TRBJ1-1,few
CSARPSGSTGELFF,TGCAGTGCTAGGCCTAGCGGGAGCACCGGGGAGCTGTTTTTT,TRBV20-1,TRBD2,TRBJ2-2,few
CASSPEDRTSGEQYF,TGTGCCAGCAGTCCCGAAGACAGGACGTCCGGCGAGCAGTACTTC,TRBV28,-,TRBJ2-7,few
CASSYWGGDTQYF,TGTGCCAGCAGCTACTGGGGGGGGGATACGCAGTATTTT,TRBV7-2,TRBD2,TRBJ2-3,once
CASSLTGGAGEAFF,TGTGCCAGCAGCTTAACGGGCGGCGCGGGTGAAGCTTTCTTT,TRBV7-3,-,TRBJ1-1,-
CASSSRGKTDTQYF,TGTGCCAGCTCATCCCGGGGAAAGACAGATACGCAGTATTTT,TRBV7-9,-,TRBJ2-3,-
CAWRNDEKLFF,TGTGCCTGGAGGAACGATGAAAAACTGTTTTTT,TRBV30,-,TRBJ1-4,-
CASSLGGAGDKNIQYF,TGCGCCAGCAGCTTGGGGGGGGCAGGTGACAAAAACATTCAGTACTTC,TRBV5-1,-,TRBJ2-4,few
CSAGELAGPYEQYF,TGCAGTGCTGGAGAATTAGCGGGGCCCTACGAGCAGTACTTC,TRBV20-1,TRBD2,TRBJ2-7,many
CSALQFSLAKNIQYF,TGCAGTGCTCTTCAGTTTTCCCTAGCCAAAAACATTCAGTACTTC,TRBV20-1,-,TRBJ2-4,few
CASRSDRGQMFSNQPQHF,TGTGCCAGCAGGAGTGACAGGGGGCAAATGTTTAGCAATCAGCCCCAGCATTTT,TRBV12-3/TRBV12-4,TRBD1,TRBJ1-5,few
CASSPGTGGVEQYF,TGCGCCAGCAGCCCAGGGACAGGGGGCGTCGAGCAGTACTTC,TRBV5-1,TRBD1,TRBJ2-7,many
CASSTFPHTEAFF,TGCGCCAGCTCGACCTTCCCTCACACTGAAGCTTTCTTT,TRBV5-1,-,TRBJ1-1,-
CASSLARGSNEQFF,TGCGCCAGCAGCTTGGCCCGGGGCAGCAATGAGCAGTTCTTC,TRBV5-1,-,TRBJ2-1,-
CSARETTGSYEQYF,TGCAGCGCTAGAGAGACCACGGGGTCCTACGAGCAGTACTTC,TRBV20-1,-,TRBJ2-7,few
CASTPGRGVTEAFF,TGCGCCAGCACACCGGGACGGGGAGTCACTGAAGCTTTCTTT,TRBV5-1,-,TRBJ1-1,-